This T cell receptor beta chain was captured by sequencing in a study of blood T cell repertoires in COVID-19. Study as a whole: Sources were T cells, B-cell-depleted T cells, or PBMCs; the material itself was cDNA or gDNA.

The CDR3 contains 13 residues. Trimming left V 3 bases short and J 1 base short, with 5 bases between. The germline V gene encodes CDR1 WSHSY and CDR2 SAAADI. In the source study's methods: The assay estimated nucleated cells by amplifying reference gene primers. Measured with immunoSEQ multiplex PCR; TCRdb has only the in-frame clones, and not every one. That table supplies the V and J calls and clone size; D and trimming were determined from the DNA. Here the sample spans about 220,000 clones, 80% to 90% being singletons. This chain links TRBV10-2 with TRBJ2-3; D call uncertain. The specimen sequenced was peripheral blood. The clonotype originates from a woman aged 50 to 65 with acute or convalescent COVID-19. This CDR3 reads CASSEPGTDTQYF. The CDR3 DNA follows: TGCGCCAGCAGTGAACCAGGCACAGATACGCAGTATTTT.